Shown below are 18 T cell receptor beta chains from a single sample sequenced in a study of blood T cell repertoires in COVID-19. TCRdb keeps only in-frame clones here, not all; method: immunoSEQ multiplex PCR. The sample has about 62,000 clones; more than 80% are singletons. Sequencing was done on a sample of peripheral blood. These receptors originate from a woman aged 80 or over with acute or convalescent COVID-19.

The chain uses TRBV12-3 or TRBV12-4 and TRBJ2-1; D not certain. With 4 bases removed from V and 4 bases from J, the gap between germline ends came to 5 bases. The CDR3 totals 12 residues. Written as DNA, the CDR3 is TGTGCCAGCAGTTACGGTTACAATGAGCAGTTCTTC. It specifies CASSYGYNEQFF.

This clone appeared once. The rearrangement uses TRBV6-5 and TRBJ1-1; possibly TRBD1 for D (5 bases). CDR3 length: 14 residues. The V gene lost 6 bases and the J gene lost 1 base, with 12 bases spanning the gap. The germline V gene encodes CDR1 MNHEY and CDR2 SVGAGI. The CDR3 DNA sequence: TGTGCCAGCAGCGCTGGACACGCGAACACTGAAGCTTTCTTT. Residues: CASSAGHANTEAFF.

The V and J genes are TRBV24-1 and TRBJ1-5, with TRBD1 as a possible D gene (6 bases). Germline CDR1 and CDR2: KGHDR and SFDVKD. The CDR3 runs 17 residues. Trimming pared 7 bases from V and 0 bases from J, leaving 18 bases between. This chain's CDR3 is CATRGAELTYSNQPQHF. Written as DNA, the CDR3 is TGTGCCACCAGGGGGGCAGAACTTACCTATAGCAATCAGCCCCAGCATTTT.

The chain employs TRBV3-1 (or the pseudogene TRBV3-2) and TRBJ2-3, with TRBD2 as a possible D gene (6 bases). Germline-derived CDR1 and CDR2 are LGHDT and YNNKEL (reference sequence). CDR3 length: 19 residues. V gave up 0 bases and J gave up 0 bases, with 19 bases separating them. In DNA, the CDR3 is TGTGCCAGCAGCCAAGATAGTACGAGCGGGTTTACCAGCACAGATACGCAGTATTTT. Translating it yields CASSQDSTSGFTSTDTQYF.

The V call is TRBV2, the J call TRBJ1-2; possible D gene TRBD1, 5 bases. CDR3 size: 14 residues. Germline values: CDR1 SNHLY, CDR2 FYNNEI. V shed 3 bases and J shed 8 bases, with 16 bases lying between them. CDR3 amino acids: CASSDAAGREGYTF. Written as DNA, the CDR3 is TGTGCCAGCAGTGATGCTGCAGGGAGGGAGGGCTACACCTTC.

The CDR3 DNA reads TGTGCCAGCAGTTACGAGGACAGGGCCGGTCAGCCCCAGCATTTT. It specifies CASSYEDRAGQPQHF. This chain uses TRBV6-2 or TRBV6-3 with TRBJ1-5; 8 bases align to TRBD1. Trimming took 2 bases from V and 6 from J; bases not matched to a gene: 6. In germline, CDR1 is MNHEY, CDR2 SVGEGT. The CDR3 loop spans 15 amino acids.

The table lists this clone with a few counts. The V gene is TRBV30, the J gene TRBJ1-5; tentatively, D is TRBD1 (6 bases). V was pared by 1 base and J by 5 bases, with 12 bases between. The CDR3 is 14 residues long. Germline V gene data show CDR1 as GTSNPN and CDR2 as SVGIG (reference sequence). The CDR3 DNA is TGTGCCTGGAGTGGTCGGACAGCATATCAGCCCCAGCATTTT. Translating it yields CAWSGRTAYQPQHF.

V gene TRBV30 combines with J gene TRBJ1-2, with D perhaps TRBD1 (5 bases). V was pared by 3 bases and J by 7 bases, with 9 bases between. Germline V gene data show CDR1 as GTSNPN and CDR2 as SVGIG (reference sequence). The CDR3 runs to 11 residues. Here the CDR3 DNA reads TGTGCCTGGAGGGGGAGGGGTGGCTACACCTTC. Its translation: CAWRGRGGYTF.

The rearrangement uses TRBV20-1 and TRBJ2-5; the D gene is possibly TRBD2 (5 bases). Trimming left V 7 bases short and J 5 bases short, with 11 bases between. This CDR3 has 11 residues. Germline lookup yields CDR1 DFQATT and CDR2 SNEGSKA (reference sequence). This CDR3 is CSVGPGETQYF. The CDR3 nucleotides are TGCAGTGTTGGGCCGGGGGAGACCCAGTACTTC.

For the CDR3, the DNA is TGTGCCAGCAGCGTAGGACTCAGGAAGGGGGAGACCCAGTACTTC. Amino acids: CASSVGLRKGETQYF. J is TRBJ2-5 and V is TRBV9; possible D gene TRBD1, 5 bases. From germline, CDR1 is SGDLS and CDR2 YYNGEE. The V gene lost 0 bases and the J gene lost 5 bases, with 14 bases spanning the gap. The CDR3 has 15 residues.

The chain links TRBV29-1 to TRBJ1-5; TRBD1 aligns across 7 bases. This CDR3 region has 13 residues. Germline lookup yields CDR1 SQVTM and CDR2 ANQGSEA. V shed 6 bases and J 1 base; nucleotides not matched to a gene: 3. The CDR3 coding sequence is TGCAGCGTACAGGGGAGAAGCAATCAGCCCCAGCATTTT. This sequence encodes CSVQGRSNQPQHF.

This chain connects TRBV5-4 to TRBJ2-5; 8 nucleotides agree with TRBD1. The CDR3 spans 15 residues. The V gene's germline CDR1 is SGHNT and CDR2 YYREEE (reference sequence). V was clipped by 4 bases and J by 5 bases; unmatched bases: 10. CDR3: CASSTDTGGFETQYF. Written as DNA, the CDR3 is TGTGCCAGCAGCACGGACACAGGGGGATTTGAGACCCAGTACTTC.

The chain carries TRBV28 and TRBJ2-7; a weak D match, TRBD1 (6 bases). The ends were cut back, 5 bases at V and 5 bases at J, with 13 bases in the middle. The germline V gene encodes CDR1 MDHEN and CDR2 SYDVKM. The CDR3 totals 13 residues. The CDR3 DNA follows: TGTGCCAGCAGTCTTACAGGGACCCACGAGCAGTACTTC. As protein: CASSLTGTHEQYF. The whole variable domain, remainder taken from reference TRBV28 and TRBJ2-7, is DVKVTQSSRYLVKRTGEKVFLECVQDMDHENMFWYRQDPGLGLRLIYFSYDVKMKEKGDIPEGYSVSREKKERFSLILESASTNQTSMYLCASSLTGTHEQYFGPGTRLTVT.

The chain carries TRBV5-4 and TRBJ1-5, with no clear D. CDR1 SGHNT and CDR2 YYREEE come from the germline V gene (reference sequence). V was cut by 0 bases and J by 6 bases, with 16 bases left in between. This CDR3 is 16 amino acids long. CDR3 residues: CASSLALRVVGQPQHF. The CDR3 nucleotides are TGTGCCAGCAGCTTGGCTCTTCGAGTTGTCGGTCAGCCCCAGCATTTT.

The chain combines TRBV30 with TRBJ2-3; 7 bases fit TRBD1. In germline, CDR1 is GTSNPN, CDR2 SVGIG (reference sequence). Trimming took 1 base from V and 3 from J; bases not matched to a gene: 7. CDR3 length: 15 amino acids. CDR3 loop: CAWSGAGGWTDTQYF. In nucleotides, the CDR3 is TGTGCCTGGAGTGGGGCAGGGGGTTGGACAGATACGCAGTATTTT.

CDR3 protein: CASSLGASTDTQYF. CDR3 nucleotides: TGTGCCAGCAGCTTAGGGGCCAGCACAGATACGCAGTATTTT. The chain combines TRBV7-8 with TRBJ2-3; the D is unclear. Trimming pared 1 base from V and 0 bases from J, leaving 5 bases between. This CDR3 region has 14 residues. Germline V lookup: CDR1 SGHVS, CDR2 FQNEAQ.

The rearrangement uses TRBV30 and TRBJ1-4; no clear D gene. This CDR3 region has 11 residues. The V gene's germline CDR1 is GTSNPN and CDR2 SVGIG (reference sequence). The V end was cut by 2 bases, the J end by 7 bases, with 5 bases between. The CDR3 region is CAWSTGEKLFF. Written as DNA, the CDR3 is TGTGCCTGGAGTACTGGTGAAAAACTGTTTTTT.

This chain joins TRBV28 and TRBJ2-3, with 8 bases that match TRBD2. The germline gives CDR1 MDHEN, CDR2 SYDVKM. This CDR3 comprises 17 residues. Unmatched junction bases numbered 12, after V lost 5 bases and J lost 2 bases. CDR3 sequence reads: CASSPPLLLAATDTQYF. DNA of the CDR3: TGTGCCAGCAGTCCACCTCTCTTACTAGCGGCCACAGATACGCAGTATTTT.